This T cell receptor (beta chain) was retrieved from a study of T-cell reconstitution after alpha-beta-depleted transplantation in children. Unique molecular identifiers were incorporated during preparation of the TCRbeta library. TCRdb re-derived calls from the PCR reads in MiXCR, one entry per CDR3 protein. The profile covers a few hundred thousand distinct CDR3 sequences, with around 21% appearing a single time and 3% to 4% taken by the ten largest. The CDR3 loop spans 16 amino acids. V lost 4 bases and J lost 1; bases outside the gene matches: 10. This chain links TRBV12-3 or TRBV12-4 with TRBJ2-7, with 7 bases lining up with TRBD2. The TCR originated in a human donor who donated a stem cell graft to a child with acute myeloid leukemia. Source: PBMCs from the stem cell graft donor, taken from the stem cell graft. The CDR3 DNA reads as TGTGCCAGCAGTTCAGTTTACGGCGGGAGTTCCTACGAGCAGTACTTC. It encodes CASSSVYGGSSYEQYF.